The T cell receptor (beta chain) described here comes from a study of cytomegalovirus exposure and HLA in healthy donors. The study's findings and limits: Most of the TCR beta V segments (in an earlier analysis) were productive either about 90% or about 30% of the time. Reportedly, a later analysis found an Asian-associated ancestry cluster had fewer N-insertions than the approximately 700-donor mean. TCR beta chains numbering some 160 were designated cytomegalovirus-associated.

This clone has only one observation. Its antigen remains unidentified. J gave up 0 bases and V 5 bases, and 3 bases lay outside the gene matches. The germline V gene encodes CDR1 MNHEY and CDR2 SMNVEV (reference sequence). This CDR3 is built from 14 residues. PCR primers comprised 60 Vbeta and 13 Jbeta primers. Sequencing was performed with immunoSEQ multiplex PCR; in TCRdb, only in-frame clones are kept and a portion is missing. The sample has around 64,000 clones, 85% to 90% seen once; the top ten hold roughly 12%. The sequence was collected from a woman aged 25 to 45 in good health and CMV-seropositive. V and J are TRBV27 and TRBJ2-5, with 7 bases identical to TRBD1. The sequenced material came from PBMCs. This CDR3 is CASSSRGYQETQYF. As DNA, the CDR3 is TGTGCCAGCAGTAGCAGGGGGTACCAAGAGACCCAGTACTTC.